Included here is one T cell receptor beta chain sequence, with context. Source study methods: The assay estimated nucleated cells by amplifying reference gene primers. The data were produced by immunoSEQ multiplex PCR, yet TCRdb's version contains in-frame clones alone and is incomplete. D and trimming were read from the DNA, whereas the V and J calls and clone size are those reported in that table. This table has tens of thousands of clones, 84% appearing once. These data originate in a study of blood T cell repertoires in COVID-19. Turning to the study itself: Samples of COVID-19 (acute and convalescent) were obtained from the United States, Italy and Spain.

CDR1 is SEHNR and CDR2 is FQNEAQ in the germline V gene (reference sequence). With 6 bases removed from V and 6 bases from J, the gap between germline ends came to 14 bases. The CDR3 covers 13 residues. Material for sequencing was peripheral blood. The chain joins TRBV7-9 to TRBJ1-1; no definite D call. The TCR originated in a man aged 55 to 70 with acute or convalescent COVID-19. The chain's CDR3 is CASSRGGPPEAFF. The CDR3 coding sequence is TGTGCCAGCAGTCGCGGAGGACCCCCTGAAGCTTTCTTT.